This TCR beta chain was sequenced during a study of control samples from healthy donors and cancer patients. The repertoire was sequenced with immunoSEQ multiplex PCR; TCRdb's copy has only in-frame clones and lacks some. The sample carries approximately 76,000 clones, around 84% recorded once. The CDR3 is made up of 13 amino acids. Germline V CDR1 and CDR2: KGHDR, SFDVKD. V lost 4 bases, J lost 5 bases, and 10 bases lay in between. The chain uses TRBV24-1 and TRBJ2-5; tentative D call: TRBD1 (6 bases). Sequencing was carried out using PBMCs. The clonotype was recovered from a man aged 60 to 75 with head and neck cancer. The CDR3 here is CATSEGGLETQYF. In DNA, the CDR3 is TGTGCCACCAGTGAAGGGGGATTGGAGACCCAGTACTTC.